This T cell receptor beta chain originates from a study of blood T cell repertoires in COVID-19. Across the study: The United States, Italy and Spain were the sources of the acute and convalescent COVID-19 samples. Nucleic acid was either cDNA or gDNA, and it came from T cells, B-cell-depleted T cells, or PBMCs.

The authors' processing: Amplification with reference gene primers provided the estimates of nucleated cell counts. Sequencing was performed with immunoSEQ multiplex PCR; in TCRdb, only in-frame clones are kept and a portion is missing. V, J and clone size are those of that table, while D and trimming were read from the DNA. This sample has some 150,000 clones; 80% to 90% occur once, and the top ten carry roughly 1%. This CDR3 is built from 15 residues. Per germline, CDR1 MNHEY and CDR2 SVGEGT. V lost 3 bases and J 0 bases, leaving 9 bases between the germline ends. The genes are TRBV6-2 or TRBV6-3 and TRBJ2-1, with D hard to call. This TCR was recovered from a man aged 40-49 years with acute or convalescent COVID-19. Sequenced sample: peripheral blood. Here the CDR3 reads CASSYPPSSYNEQFF. The CDR3 DNA follows: TGTGCCAGCAGTTATCCCCCGAGCTCCTACAATGAGCAGTTCTTC.